This T cell receptor (beta chain) was recorded in a study of T cells after yellow fever vaccination. At the level of the study: Preparation used SMART-Seq v4 Ultra Low Input for the low-cell-number fractions.

Study-wide results and caveats: It was a weaker secondary response, yet one that peaked faster, at day 5 versus 15.

On this clonotype itself: Its target is unknown.

V was pared by 4 bases and J by 5 bases, with 7 bases of the junction left unmatched. CDR1 and CDR2 (germline): SGHRS, YFSETQ. The CDR3 contains 14 residues. Using its own MiXCR run on the 5' RACE reads, TCRdb lists one record per CDR3 protein. The data contain 350,000 to 550,000 distinct CDR3 sequences, roughly 20% of them seen just once; the ten biggest clones take up roughly a sixth. The chain links TRBV5-1 to TRBJ2-5; 8 bases map to TRBD2. Material: PBMCs, obtained before the yellow fever booster vaccination. The clonotype originates from a man aged 18 to 30 who received the YFV17D yellow fever vaccine. The CDR3 spells CASSAGGLGETQYF. Here the CDR3 DNA reads TGCGCCAGCAGCGCGGGAGGACTGGGGGAGACCCAGTACTTC.